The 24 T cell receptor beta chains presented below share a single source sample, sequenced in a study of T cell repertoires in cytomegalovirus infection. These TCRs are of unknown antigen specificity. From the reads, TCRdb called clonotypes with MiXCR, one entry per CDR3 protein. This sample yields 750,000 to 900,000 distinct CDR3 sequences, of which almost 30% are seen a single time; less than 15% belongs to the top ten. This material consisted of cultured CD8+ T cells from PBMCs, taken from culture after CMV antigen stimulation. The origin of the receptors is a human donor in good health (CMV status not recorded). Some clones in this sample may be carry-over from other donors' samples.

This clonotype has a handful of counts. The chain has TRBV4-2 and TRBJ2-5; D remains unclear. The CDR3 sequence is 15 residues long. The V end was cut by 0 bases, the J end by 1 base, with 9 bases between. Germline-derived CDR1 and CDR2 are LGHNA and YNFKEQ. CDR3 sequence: CASSQDGNSQETQYF. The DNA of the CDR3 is TGTGCCAGCAGCCAAGATGGGAACAGCCAAGAGACCCAGTACTTC.

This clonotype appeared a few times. The CDR3 region is CASSYRDRGFSEAFF. The CDR3 DNA reads as TGTGCCAGCAGTTATCGAGATCGGGGCTTTAGTGAAGCTTTCTTT. The V and J genes are TRBV28 and TRBJ1-1; D might be TRBD1 (5 bases). Trimming cost V 4 bases and J 7 bases, with 19 bases left between them. Per germline, CDR1 MDHEN and CDR2 SYDVKM. The CDR3 length is 15 residues.

The CDR3 nucleotides are TGTGCCAGCAGTCACAGGACAGGGGGCTTCACTGAAGCTTTCTTT. Amino acid sequence: CASSHRTGGFTEAFF. The chain has TRBV6-1 and TRBJ1-1; 11 bases match TRBD1. The CDR3 is 15 amino acids. Germline V gives CDR1 MNHNS, CDR2 SASEGT. Losses at the gene ends were 5 bases for V and 4 bases for J; bases not matched to a gene: 6.

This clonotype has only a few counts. For the CDR3, the DNA is TGTGCCAGCAGCATTACCGGGTTCGAATCACCCCTCCACTTT. Its translation is CASSITGFESPLHF. The chain joins TRBV28 to TRBJ1-6; no definite D call. CDR1 MDHEN and CDR2 SYDVKM come from the germline V gene. The V end was cut by 6 bases, the J end by 10 bases, with 16 bases between. This CDR3 has 14 amino acids. Full variable domain (missing parts from reference TRBV28 and TRBJ1-6): DVKVTQSSRYLVKRTGEKVFLECVQDMDHENMFWYRQDPGLGLRLIYFSYDVKMKEKGDIPEGYSVSREKKERFSLILESASTNQTSMYLCASSITGFESPLHFGNGTRLTVT.

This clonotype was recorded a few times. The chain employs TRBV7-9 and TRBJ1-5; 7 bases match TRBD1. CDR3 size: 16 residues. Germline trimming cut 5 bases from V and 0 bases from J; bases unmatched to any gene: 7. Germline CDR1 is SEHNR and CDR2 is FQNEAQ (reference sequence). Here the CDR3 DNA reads TGTGCCAGCAGCCCCGACAGGGACTATAGCAATCAGCCCCAGCATTTT. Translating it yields CASSPDRDYSNQPQHF.

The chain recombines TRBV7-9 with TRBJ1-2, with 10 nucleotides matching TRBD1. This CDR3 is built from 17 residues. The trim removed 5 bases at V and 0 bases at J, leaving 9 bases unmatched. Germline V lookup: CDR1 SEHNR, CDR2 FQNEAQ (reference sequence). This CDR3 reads CASSAGTGVPANYGYTF. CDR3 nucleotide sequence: TGTGCCAGCAGCGCCGGGACAGGGGTCCCAGCTAACTATGGCTACACCTTC.

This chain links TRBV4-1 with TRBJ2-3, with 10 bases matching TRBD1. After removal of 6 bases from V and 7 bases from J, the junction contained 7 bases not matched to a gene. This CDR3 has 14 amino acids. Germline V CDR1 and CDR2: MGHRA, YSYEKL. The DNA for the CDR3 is TGCGCCAGCAGACAGGGACAGGGGTTGAATACGCAGTATTTT. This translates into CASRQGQGLNTQYF.

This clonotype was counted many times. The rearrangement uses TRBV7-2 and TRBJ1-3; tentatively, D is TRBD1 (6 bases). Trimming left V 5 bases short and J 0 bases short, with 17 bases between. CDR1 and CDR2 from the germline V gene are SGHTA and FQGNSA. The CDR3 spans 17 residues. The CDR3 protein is CASSTPGGGPSGNTIYF. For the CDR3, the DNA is TGTGCCAGCAGCACTCCAGGCGGGGGCCCCTCTGGAAACACCATATATTTT.

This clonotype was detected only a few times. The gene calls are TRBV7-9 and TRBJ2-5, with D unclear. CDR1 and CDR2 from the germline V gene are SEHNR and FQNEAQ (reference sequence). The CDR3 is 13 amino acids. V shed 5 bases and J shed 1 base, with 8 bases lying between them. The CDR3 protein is CASSPPRQETQYF. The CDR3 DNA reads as TGTGCCAGCAGCCCCCCCCGCCAAGAGACCCAGTACTTC.

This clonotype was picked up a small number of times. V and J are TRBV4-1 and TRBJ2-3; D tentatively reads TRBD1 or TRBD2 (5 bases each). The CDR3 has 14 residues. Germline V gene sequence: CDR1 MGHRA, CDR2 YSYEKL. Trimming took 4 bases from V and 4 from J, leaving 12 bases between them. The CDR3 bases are TGCGCCAGCAGCCCTAGGGGAGATCCAGATACGCAGTATTTT. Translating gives CASSPRGDPDTQYF.

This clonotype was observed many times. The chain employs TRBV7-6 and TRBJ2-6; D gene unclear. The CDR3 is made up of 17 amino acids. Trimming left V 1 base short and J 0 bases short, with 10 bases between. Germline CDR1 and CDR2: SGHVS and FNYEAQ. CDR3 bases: TGTGCCAGCAGCTTAGGATCCGAGCCCTCTGGGGCCAACGTCCTGACTTTC. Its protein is CASSLGSEPSGANVLTF.

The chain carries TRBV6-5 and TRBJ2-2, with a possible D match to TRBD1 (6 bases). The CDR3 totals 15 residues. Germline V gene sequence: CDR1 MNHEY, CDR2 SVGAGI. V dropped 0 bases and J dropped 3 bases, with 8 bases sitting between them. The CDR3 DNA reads TGTGCCAGCAGTTACTCCCAGGGGTACACCGGGGAGCTGTTTTTT. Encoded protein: CASSYSQGYTGELFF.

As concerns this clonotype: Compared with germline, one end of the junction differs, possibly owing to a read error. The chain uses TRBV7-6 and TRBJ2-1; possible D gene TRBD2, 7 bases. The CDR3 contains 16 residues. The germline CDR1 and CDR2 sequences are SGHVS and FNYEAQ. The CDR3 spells CASRLGGGSSYNEQFF. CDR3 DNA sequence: TGTGCCAGCAGATTAGGGGGGGGGAGCTCCTACAATGAGCAGTTCTTC.

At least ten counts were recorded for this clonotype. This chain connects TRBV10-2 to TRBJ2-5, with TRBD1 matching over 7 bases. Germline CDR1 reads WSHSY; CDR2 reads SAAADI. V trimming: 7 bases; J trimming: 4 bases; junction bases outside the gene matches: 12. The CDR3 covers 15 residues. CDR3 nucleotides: TGCGCCAGCATCGAGACAGGGAGCCCCTCAGAGACCCAGTACTTC. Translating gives CASIETGSPSETQYF.

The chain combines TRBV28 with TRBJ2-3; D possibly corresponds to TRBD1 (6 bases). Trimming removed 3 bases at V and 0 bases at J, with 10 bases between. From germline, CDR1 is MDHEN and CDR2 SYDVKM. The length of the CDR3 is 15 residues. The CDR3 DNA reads TGTGCCAGCAGTTTCCAGGACAGTAGCACAGATACGCAGTATTTT. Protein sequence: CASSFQDSSTDTQYF.

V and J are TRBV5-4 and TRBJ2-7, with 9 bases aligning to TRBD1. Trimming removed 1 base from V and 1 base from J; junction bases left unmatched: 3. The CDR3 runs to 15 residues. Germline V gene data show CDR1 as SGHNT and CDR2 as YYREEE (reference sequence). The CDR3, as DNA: TGTGCCAGCAGCTTGCGAGGACAGGGGTCCTACGAGCAGTACTTC. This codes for CASSLRGQGSYEQYF.

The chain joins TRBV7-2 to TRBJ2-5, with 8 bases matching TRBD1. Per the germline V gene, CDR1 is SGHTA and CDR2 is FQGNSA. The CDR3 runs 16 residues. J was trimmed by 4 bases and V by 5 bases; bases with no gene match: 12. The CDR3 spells CASSQLYDRGLETQYF. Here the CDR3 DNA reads TGTGCCAGCAGCCAGTTGTACGACAGGGGACTAGAGACCCAGTACTTC.

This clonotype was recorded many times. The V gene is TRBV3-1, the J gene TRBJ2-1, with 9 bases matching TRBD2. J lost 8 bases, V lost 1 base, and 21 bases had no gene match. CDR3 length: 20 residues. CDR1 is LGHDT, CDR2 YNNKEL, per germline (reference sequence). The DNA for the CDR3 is TGTGCCAGCAGCCAAGTAACGAGAACTAGCGGGTCCCCCCGGCTCCATGAGCAGTTCTTC. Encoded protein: CASSQVTRTSGSPRLHEQFF.

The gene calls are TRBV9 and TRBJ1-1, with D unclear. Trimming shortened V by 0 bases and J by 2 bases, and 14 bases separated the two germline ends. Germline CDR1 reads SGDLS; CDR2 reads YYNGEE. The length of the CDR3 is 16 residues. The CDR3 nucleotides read TGTGCCAGCAGCGTAGAGCCCGGGATCGGAAACACTGAAGCTTTCTTT. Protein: CASSVEPGIGNTEAFF. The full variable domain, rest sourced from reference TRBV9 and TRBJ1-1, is DSGVTQTPKHLITATGQRVTLRCSPRSGDLSVYWYQQSLDQGLQFLIQYYNGEERAKGNILERFSAQQFPDLHSELNLSSLELGDSALYFCASSVEPGIGNTEAFFGQGTRLTVV.

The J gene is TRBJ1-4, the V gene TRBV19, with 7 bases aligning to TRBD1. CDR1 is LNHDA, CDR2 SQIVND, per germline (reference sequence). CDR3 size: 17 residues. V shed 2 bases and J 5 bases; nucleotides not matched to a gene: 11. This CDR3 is CASSIYGTASSNEKLFF. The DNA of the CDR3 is TGTGCCAGTAGTATATATGGGACAGCATCTTCAAATGAAAAACTGTTTTTT.

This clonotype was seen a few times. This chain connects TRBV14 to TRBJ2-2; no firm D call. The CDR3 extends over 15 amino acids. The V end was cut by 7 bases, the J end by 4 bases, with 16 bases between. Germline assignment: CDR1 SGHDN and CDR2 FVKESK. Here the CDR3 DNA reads TGTGCCAGCACACGATATTCAAGAAGCACCGGGGAGCTGTTTTTT. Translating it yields CASTRYSRSTGELFF.

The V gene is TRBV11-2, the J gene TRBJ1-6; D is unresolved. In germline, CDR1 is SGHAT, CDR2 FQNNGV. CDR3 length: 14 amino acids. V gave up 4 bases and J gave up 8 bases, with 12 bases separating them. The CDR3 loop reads CASSYDTTYSPLHF. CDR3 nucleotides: TGTGCCAGCAGCTACGACACCACCTATTCACCCCTCCACTTT.

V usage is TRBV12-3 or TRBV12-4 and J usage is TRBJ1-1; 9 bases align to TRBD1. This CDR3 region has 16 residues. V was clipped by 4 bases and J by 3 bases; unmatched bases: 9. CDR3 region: CASSWDRAYRDTEAFF. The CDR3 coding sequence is TGTGCCAGCAGTTGGGACAGGGCATATCGGGACACTGAAGCTTTCTTT.

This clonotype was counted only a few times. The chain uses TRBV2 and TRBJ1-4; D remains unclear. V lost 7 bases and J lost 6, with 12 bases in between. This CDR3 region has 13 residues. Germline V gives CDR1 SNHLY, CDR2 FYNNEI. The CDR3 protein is CASKRPPDEKLFF. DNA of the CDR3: TGTGCCAGCAAGAGACCTCCCGATGAAAAACTGTTTTTT.